This T cell receptor (beta chain) stems from a study of OX40 agonist ivuxolimab in advanced cancers. Overall study: Dose-escalation patients had hepatocellular carcinoma, melanoma, renal cell or head and neck cancer.

Profiled with immunoSEQ multiplex PCR; TCRdb holds only in-frame clones, not every one. The data hold 69,000 or so clones, with 85% observed a single time. V lost 3 bases and J 1 base, leaving 8 bases between the germline ends. Germline V CDR1 and CDR2: SGDLS, YYNGEE. The CDR3 is 14 residues long. This clone turned up a few times. The sample consisted of CD4+ or CD8+ T cells sorted from blood, taken in a trial of the OX40 agonist ivuxolimab. The chain links TRBV9 to TRBJ1-3; D is unresolved. This sequence was found in an adult with an advanced solid tumor such as melanoma, head and neck, liver or kidney cancer. The CDR3 sequence: CASSETESGNTIYF. Here the CDR3 DNA reads TGTGCCAGCAGCGAAACAGAATCTGGAAACACCATATATTTT.